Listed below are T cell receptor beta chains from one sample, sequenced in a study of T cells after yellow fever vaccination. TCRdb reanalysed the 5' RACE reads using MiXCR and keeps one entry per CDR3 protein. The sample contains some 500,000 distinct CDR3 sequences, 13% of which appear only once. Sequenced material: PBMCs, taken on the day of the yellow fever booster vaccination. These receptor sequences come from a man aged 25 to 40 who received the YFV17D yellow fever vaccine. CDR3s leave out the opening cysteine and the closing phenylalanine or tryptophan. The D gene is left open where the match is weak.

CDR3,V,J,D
SAGLAETSTDTQY,TRBV20-1,TRBJ2-3,TRBD2
ASSLPGQGIATEAF,TRBV5-6,TRBJ1-1,TRBD1
ASSWGGTSGYEQY,TRBV5-4,TRBJ2-7,TRBD2
ASSLIGGEKLF,TRBV7-6,TRBJ1-4,NA
ASSQQGVAGYT,TRBV4-3,TRBJ1-2,TRBD1
SARDTRERDEQF,TRBV20-1,TRBJ2-1,NA
ASRGTSGRYSYNEQF,TRBV14,TRBJ2-1,TRBD2
ASSLAFDRRTYNEQF,TRBV7-2,TRBJ2-1,NA
SARESHQSTTDTQY,TRBV20-1,TRBJ2-3,NA
ASSPQPGTRSSGANVLT,TRBV12-3/TRBV12-4,TRBJ2-6,TRBD2
SASWATDQPQH,TRBV20-1,TRBJ1-5,NA
ASSQSGRLAGDQETQY,TRBV23-1,TRBJ2-5,TRBD2
ASSVLGASTDTQY,TRBV7-8,TRBJ2-3,NA
ASSSPGLDGGQF,TRBV7-3,TRBJ2-1,TRBD2
ATSGNPYEQY,TRBV15,TRBJ2-7,NA
SARGGLAGYNEQF,TRBV20-1,TRBJ2-1,TRBD2
AISLSGSGTDTQY,TRBV10-3,TRBJ2-3,TRBD2
ASSVGLAVTDTQY,TRBV2,TRBJ2-3,TRBD2
ASSPYKGHNIQY,TRBV18,TRBJ2-4,NA
ASSPSGSTPGEQY,TRBV9,TRBJ2-7,TRBD2
ASSLGTPGVDIQY,TRBV28,TRBJ2-4,NA
ASSYAVDIPAYNEQF,TRBV6-5,TRBJ2-1,NA
ASSLMSGLGISPLH,TRBV23-1,TRBJ1-6,NA
ASSIEGTRTAYEQY,TRBV19,TRBJ2-7,NA
ASSVGWGLNQPQH,TRBV9,TRBJ1-5,NA
ASSSKRAGLMNTEAF,TRBV7-2,TRBJ1-1,NA
ASSSVFYEQY,TRBV28,TRBJ2-7,NA
ATSDAEGAGDTQY,TRBV24-1,TRBJ2-3,TRBD1
ASSSGTGHSNQH,TRBV5-5,TRBJ1-5,TRBD1
SACPRGTDTQY,TRBV20-1,TRBJ2-3,NA
ASIAGPGLAGGYQETQY,TRBV6-1,TRBJ2-5,TRBD2
SASGQSSYNEQF,TRBV20-1,TRBJ2-1,NA
ASSGIGLAFYEQF,TRBV7-9,TRBJ2-1,TRBD2
ASSGSYYNEQF,TRBV7-8,TRBJ2-1,NA
ASRSDSYPSYEQY,TRBV28,TRBJ2-7,NA
ASSFSPGGRSYNEQF,TRBV7-2,TRBJ2-1,TRBD1
ASSQVGGSSYEQY,TRBV3-1,TRBJ2-7,NA
ASSRLGGGAETQY,TRBV25-1,TRBJ2-5,NA